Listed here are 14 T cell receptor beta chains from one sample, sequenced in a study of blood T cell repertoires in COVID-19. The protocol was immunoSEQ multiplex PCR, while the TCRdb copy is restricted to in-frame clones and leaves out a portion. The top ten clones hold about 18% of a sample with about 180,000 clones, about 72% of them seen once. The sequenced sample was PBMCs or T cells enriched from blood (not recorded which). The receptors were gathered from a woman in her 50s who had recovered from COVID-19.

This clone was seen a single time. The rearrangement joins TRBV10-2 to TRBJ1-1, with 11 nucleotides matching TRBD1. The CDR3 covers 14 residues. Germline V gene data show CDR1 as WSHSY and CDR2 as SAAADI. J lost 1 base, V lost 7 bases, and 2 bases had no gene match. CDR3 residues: CASTGTGGNTEAFF. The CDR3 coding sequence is TGCGCCAGCACCGGGACAGGGGGGAACACTGAAGCTTTCTTT.

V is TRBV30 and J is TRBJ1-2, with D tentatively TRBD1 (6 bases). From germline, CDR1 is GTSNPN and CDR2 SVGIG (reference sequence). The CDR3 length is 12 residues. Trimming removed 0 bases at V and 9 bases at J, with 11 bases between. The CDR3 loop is CAWSVGGDRYTF. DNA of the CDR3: TGTGCCTGGAGTGTAGGGGGGGACCGCTACACCTTC.

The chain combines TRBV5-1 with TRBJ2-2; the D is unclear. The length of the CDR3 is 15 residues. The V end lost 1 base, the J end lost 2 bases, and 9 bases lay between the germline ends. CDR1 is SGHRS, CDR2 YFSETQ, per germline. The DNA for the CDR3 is TGCGCCAGCAGCTTGTCGTGGGCCAACACCGGGGAGCTGTTTTTT. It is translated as CASSLSWANTGELFF.

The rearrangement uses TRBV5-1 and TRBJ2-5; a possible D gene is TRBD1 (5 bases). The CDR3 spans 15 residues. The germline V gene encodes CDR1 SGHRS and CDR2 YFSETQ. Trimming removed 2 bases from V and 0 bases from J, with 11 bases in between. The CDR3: CASSFPLGDQETQYF. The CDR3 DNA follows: TGCGCCAGCAGCTTTCCCCTAGGGGACCAAGAGACCCAGTACTTC.

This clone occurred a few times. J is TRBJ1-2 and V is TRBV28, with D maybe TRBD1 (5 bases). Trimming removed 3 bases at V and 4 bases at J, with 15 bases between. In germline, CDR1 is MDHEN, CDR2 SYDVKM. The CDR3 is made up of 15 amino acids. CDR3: CASSLGGGAAYGYTF. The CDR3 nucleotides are TGTGCCAGCAGTTTGGGCGGAGGGGCGGCCTATGGCTACACCTTC.

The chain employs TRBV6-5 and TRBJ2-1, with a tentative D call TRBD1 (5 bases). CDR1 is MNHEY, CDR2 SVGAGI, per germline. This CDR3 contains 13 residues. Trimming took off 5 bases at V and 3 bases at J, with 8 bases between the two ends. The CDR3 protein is CASSKDIYNEQFF. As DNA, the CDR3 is TGTGCCAGCAGTAAGGACATCTACAATGAGCAGTTCTTC.

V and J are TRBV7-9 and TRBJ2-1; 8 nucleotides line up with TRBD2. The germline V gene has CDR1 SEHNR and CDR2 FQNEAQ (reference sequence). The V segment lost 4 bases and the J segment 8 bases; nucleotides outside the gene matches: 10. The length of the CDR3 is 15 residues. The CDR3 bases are TGTGCCAGCAGCTATCTAGCGGGTTCTGGGGATGAGCAGTTCTTC. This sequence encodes CASSYLAGSGDEQFF.

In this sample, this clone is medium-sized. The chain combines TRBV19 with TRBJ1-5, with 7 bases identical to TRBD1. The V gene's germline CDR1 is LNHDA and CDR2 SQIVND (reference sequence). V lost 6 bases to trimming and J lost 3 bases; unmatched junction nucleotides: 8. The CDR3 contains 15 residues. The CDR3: CASSQMGQLNQPQHF. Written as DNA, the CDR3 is TGTGCCAGTAGCCAAATGGGACAGCTCAATCAGCCCCAGCATTTT.

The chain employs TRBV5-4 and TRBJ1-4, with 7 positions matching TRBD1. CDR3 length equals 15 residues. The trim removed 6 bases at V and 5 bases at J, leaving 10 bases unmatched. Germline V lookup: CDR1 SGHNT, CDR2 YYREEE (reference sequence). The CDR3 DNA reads TGTGCCAGCACCAAGGCAGGGGGAGAAAATGAAAAACTGTTTTTT. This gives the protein CASTKAGGENEKLFF.

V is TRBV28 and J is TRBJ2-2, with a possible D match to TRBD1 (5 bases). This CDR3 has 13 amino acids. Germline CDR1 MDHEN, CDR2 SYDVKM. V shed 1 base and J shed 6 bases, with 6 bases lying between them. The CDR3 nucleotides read TGTGCCAGCAGTTTATCCAGGGCCGGGGAGCTGTTTTTT. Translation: CASSLSRAGELFF. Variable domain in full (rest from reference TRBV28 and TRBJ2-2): DVKVTQSSRYLVKRTGEKVFLECVQDMDHENMFWYRQDPGLGLRLIYFSYDVKMKEKGDIPEGYSVSREKKERFSLILESASTNQTSMYLCASSLSRAGELFFGEGSRLTVL.

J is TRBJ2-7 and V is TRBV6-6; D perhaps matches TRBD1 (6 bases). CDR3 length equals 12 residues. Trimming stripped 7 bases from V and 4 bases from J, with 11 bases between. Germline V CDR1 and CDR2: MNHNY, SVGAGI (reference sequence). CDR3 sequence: CASKSQGYEQYF. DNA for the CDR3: TGTGCCAGCAAATCCCAGGGGTACGAGCAGTACTTC.

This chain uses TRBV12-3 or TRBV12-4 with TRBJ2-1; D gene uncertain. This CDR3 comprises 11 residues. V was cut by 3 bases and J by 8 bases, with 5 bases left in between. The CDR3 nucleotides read TGTGCCAGCAGTTTTTTAGATGAGCAGTTCTTC. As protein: CASSFLDEQFF.

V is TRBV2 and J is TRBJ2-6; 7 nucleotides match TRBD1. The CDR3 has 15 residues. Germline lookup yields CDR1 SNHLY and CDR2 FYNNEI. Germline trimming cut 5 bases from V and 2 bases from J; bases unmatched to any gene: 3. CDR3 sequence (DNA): TGTGCCAGCAGTAAGGGGGCAGCTGGGGCCAACGTCCTGACTTTC. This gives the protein CASSKGAAGANVLTF.

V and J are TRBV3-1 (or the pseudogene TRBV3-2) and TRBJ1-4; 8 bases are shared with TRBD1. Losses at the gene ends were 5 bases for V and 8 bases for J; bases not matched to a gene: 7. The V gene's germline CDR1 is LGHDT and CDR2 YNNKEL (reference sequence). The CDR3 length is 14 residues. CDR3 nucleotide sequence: TGTGCCAGCAGCTTGACAGGGGAAGGGGAAAAACTGTTTTTT. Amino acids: CASSLTGEGEKLFF.